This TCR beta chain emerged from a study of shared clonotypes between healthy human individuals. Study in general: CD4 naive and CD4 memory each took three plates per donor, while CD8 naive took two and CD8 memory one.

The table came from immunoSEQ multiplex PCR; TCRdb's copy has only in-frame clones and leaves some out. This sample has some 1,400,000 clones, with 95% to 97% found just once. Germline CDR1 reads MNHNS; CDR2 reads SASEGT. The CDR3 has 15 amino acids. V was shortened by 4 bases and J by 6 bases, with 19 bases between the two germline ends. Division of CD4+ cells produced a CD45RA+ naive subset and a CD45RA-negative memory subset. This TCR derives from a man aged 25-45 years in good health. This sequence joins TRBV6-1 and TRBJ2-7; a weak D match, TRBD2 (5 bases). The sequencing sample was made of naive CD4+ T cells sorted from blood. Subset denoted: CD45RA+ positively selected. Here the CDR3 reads CASSVKRPDVSEQYF. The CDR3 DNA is TGTGCCAGCAGTGTTAAGCGGCCGGATGTAAGCGAGCAGTACTTC.